The 9 T cell receptor beta chains listed next were all sequenced from one sample in a study of T cell repertoires in cytomegalovirus infection. From the reads, TCRdb called clonotypes with MiXCR, one entry per CDR3 protein. The sample gives 150,000 to 200,000 distinct CDR3 sequences, less than 9.5% of which show up once; roughly 5% is in the top ten. The material sequenced was PBMCs. The receptors stem from a human donor in good health (CMV status not recorded). Some clones in this sample may be carry-over from other donors' samples.

This clonotype was recorded many times. V is TRBV7-2 and J is TRBJ1-4; a weak D match, TRBD1 (5 bases). CDR1 SGHTA and CDR2 FQGNSA come from the germline V gene. This CDR3 has 14 residues. V was trimmed by 3 bases and J by 7 bases, leaving 12 bases between them. The CDR3 region is CASSFGAGGEKLFF. The CDR3 DNA is TGTGCCAGCAGCTTCGGCGCTGGGGGTGAAAAACTGTTTTTT.

The rearrangement uses TRBV18 and TRBJ2-7; 12 nucleotides match TRBD2. The germline V gene has CDR1 KGHSH and CDR2 LQKENI. V lost 4 bases to trimming and J lost 0 bases; unmatched junction nucleotides: 1. The CDR3 is 15 residues long. The DNA of the CDR3 is TGTGCCAGCTCACGGACTAGCGGGGACTCCTACGAGCAGTACTTC. Translated, it gives CASSRTSGDSYEQYF.

This clonotype was observed a few times. This sequence joins TRBV6-6 and TRBJ1-4; no clear D gene. Germline CDR1 reads MNHNY; CDR2 reads SVGAGI (reference sequence). CDR3 length equals 14 residues. The V end was cut by 2 bases, the J end by 2 bases, with 6 bases between. The CDR3 sequence is CASSYGGTNEKLFF. In nucleotides, the CDR3 is TGTGCCAGCAGTTACGGAGGGACTAATGAAAAACTGTTTTTT.

V is TRBV19 and J is TRBJ1-2, with D unclear. CDR1 and CDR2 (germline): LNHDA, SQIVND (reference sequence). The CDR3 length is 14 residues. V was shortened by 11 bases and J by 0 bases, with 16 bases between the two germline ends. The CDR3 is CAGTYVAANYGYTF. CDR3 coding DNA: TGTGCCGGTACCTACGTCGCGGCTAACTATGGCTACACCTTC.

This clonotype has ten or more counts. The chain is built from TRBV11-2 and TRBJ1-3, with TRBD1 as a possible D gene (5 bases). CDR3 length: 13 amino acids. Germline V lookup: CDR1 SGHAT, CDR2 FQNNGV. V was trimmed by 3 bases and J by 3 bases, leaving 6 bases between them. The CDR3 sequence: CASSLQGGNTIYF. As DNA, the CDR3 is TGTGCCAGCAGCTTGCAGGGTGGAAACACCATATATTTT.

Many counts were recorded for this clonotype. This chain uses TRBV20-1 with TRBJ1-3; 7 positions agree with TRBD1. V was pared by 2 bases and J by 1 base, with 5 bases of the junction left unmatched. CDR1 DFQATT and CDR2 SNEGSKA come from the germline V gene (reference sequence). There are 15 residues in the CDR3. The CDR3 reads CSARNRGESGNTIYF. The CDR3 DNA reads TGCAGTGCTAGAAACAGGGGAGAGTCTGGAAACACCATATATTTT.

Notes on this clonotype: A single base separates this from a much larger clone, so it may be a read error. The J gene is TRBJ2-2, the V gene TRBV7-2; 8 nucleotides line up with TRBD2. This CDR3 is built from 14 residues. From germline, CDR1 is SGHTA and CDR2 FQGNSA. The CDR3 DNA is TGTGCCAGCAGGAATAGCGGGGTTACCGGGGCGCTGTTTTTT. Translated: CASRNSGVTGALFF.

This clonotype was detected many times. The V call is TRBV2, the J call TRBJ1-4; D is undetermined. CDR1 and CDR2 (germline): SNHLY, FYNNEI. CDR3 length: 15 residues. V was trimmed by 1 base and J by 7 bases, leaving 13 bases between them. CDR3 sequence: CASSEGGRAGEKLFF. The CDR3 coding sequence is TGTGCCAGCAGTGAAGGGGGTAGGGCCGGTGAAAAACTGTTTTTT.

This chain joins TRBV2 and TRBJ1-6, with a possible D match to TRBD1 (5 bases). The CDR3 loop spans 13 amino acids. CDR1 is SNHLY, CDR2 FYNNEI, per germline. Trimming took off 4 bases at V and 7 bases at J, with 8 bases between the two ends. CDR3: CASSGDGNSPLHF. CDR3 DNA: TGTGCCAGCAGTGGGGACGGCAATTCACCCCTCCACTTT.